This T cell receptor beta chain stems from a study of OX40 agonist ivuxolimab in advanced cancers. This CDR3 has 17 residues. Germline CDR1 LNHDA, CDR2 SQIVND (reference sequence). The V end was cut by 5 bases, the J end by 1 base, with 18 bases between. Only in-frame clones appear in the TCRdb table, and some are missing; sequencing was by immunoSEQ multiplex PCR. The sample records tens of thousands of clones, 85% to 90% being singletons. This sample comprised CD4+ or CD8+ T cells sorted from blood, obtained in a trial of the OX40 agonist ivuxolimab. The chain combines TRBV19 with TRBJ1-3; D might be TRBD1 (6 bases). This clonotype originated in an adult with an advanced solid tumor such as melanoma, head and neck, liver or kidney cancer. Here the CDR3 DNA reads TGTGCCAGTAGTCCCGGACAGTTCATTCGATCTGGAAACACCATATATTTT. Its translation is CASSPGQFIRSGNTIYF.